Following are 9 T cell receptor beta chains from one sample sequenced in a study of neoadjuvant nivolumab and ipilimumab in lung cancer. The repertoire was sequenced with immunoSEQ multiplex PCR; TCRdb's copy has only in-frame clones and lacks some. The top ten hold roughly 3.7% of the sample, which has 9,500 to 10,000 clones, 81% seen once. The sample was peripheral blood, taken before neoadjuvant nivolumab, alone or with ipilimumab. These receptors came from an adult with non-small cell lung cancer.

V and J are TRBV5-8 and TRBJ2-5; a possible D gene is TRBD1 (6 bases). CDR1 and CDR2 from the germline V gene are SGHTS and YDEGEE. This CDR3 region has 13 residues. V was shortened by 4 bases and J by 5 bases, with 12 bases between the two germline ends. CDR3 loop: CASSGRGWETQYF. For the CDR3, the DNA is TGTGCCAGCAGCGGAAGGGGGTGGGAGACCCAGTACTTC.

The table lists this clone with a count of one. The V and J genes are TRBV5-4 and TRBJ2-1; a possible D gene is TRBD1 (6 bases). Germline V CDR1 and CDR2: SGHNT, YYREEE (reference sequence). This CDR3 comprises 14 residues. Trimming shortened V by 2 bases and J by 12 bases, and 18 bases separated the two germline ends. The CDR3 coding sequence is TGTGCCAGCAGCTTAACCCGGGACACATCTCGGCAGTTCTTC. Translated, it gives CASSLTRDTSRQFF.

This clone was counted a few times. The gene calls are TRBV27 and TRBJ1-1; D remains ambiguous. CDR1 and CDR2 (germline): MNHEY, SMNVEV (reference sequence). This CDR3 contains 11 residues. Trimming stripped 6 bases from V and 1 base from J, with 3 bases between. The CDR3, as DNA: TGTGCCAGCAGATGGAACACTGAAGCTTTCTTT. This gives the protein CASRWNTEAFF.

The V gene is TRBV11-3, the J gene TRBJ1-2; TRBD1 aligns across 12 bases. From germline, CDR1 is SGHNT and CDR2 YENEEA. J gave up 7 bases and V 6 bases, and 12 bases lay outside the gene matches. The CDR3 sequence is 16 residues long. The CDR3 region is CASSPHTGQGASGYTF. CDR3 nucleotide sequence: TGTGCCAGCAGTCCACATACGGGACAGGGGGCGAGTGGCTACACCTTC.

This clone was seen a few times. The CDR3: CASSPTKASGYTF. CDR3 bases: TGTGCCAGCTCACCTACGAAGGCAAGTGGCTACACCTTC. The J gene is TRBJ1-2, the V gene TRBV18; D gene unclear. Germline CDR1 is KGHSH and CDR2 is LQKENI. V lost 3 bases and J 7 bases, leaving 12 bases between the germline ends. The CDR3 length is 13 residues.

The chain is built from TRBV2 and TRBJ1-2, with 9 bases fitting TRBD1. Germline-derived CDR1 and CDR2 are SNHLY and FYNNEI. Trimming took 5 bases from V and 7 from J; bases not matched to a gene: 8. The CDR3 totals 14 residues. CDR3 sequence reads: CASSSSGTGSGYTF. CDR3 bases: TGTGCCAGCAGTTCCTCGGGGACAGGGTCTGGCTACACCTTC.

The gene calls are TRBV29-1 and TRBJ1-2; D is uncertain. This CDR3 is 12 amino acids long. Trimming removed 7 bases from V and 1 base from J, with 10 bases in between. Germline V lookup: CDR1 SQVTM, CDR2 ANQGSEA. CDR3 sequence (DNA): TGCAGCGCGGACCGGGTTAACTATGGCTACACCTTC. This codes for CSADRVNYGYTF.

The chain carries TRBV10-3 and TRBJ2-1; D gene uncertain. The CDR3 length is 13 residues. The germline CDR1 and CDR2 sequences are ENHRY and SYGVKD. Trimming pared 7 bases from V and 4 bases from J, leaving 11 bases between. Here the CDR3 reads CAINPDDYNEQFF. In DNA, the CDR3 is TGTGCCATCAATCCCGACGATTACAATGAGCAGTTCTTC.

This chain uses TRBV29-1 with TRBJ2-3; 8 bases fit TRBD2. The germline CDR1 and CDR2 sequences are SQVTM and ANQGSEA. V gave up 4 bases and J gave up 0 bases; unmatched junction bases: 6. The CDR3 totals 15 residues. CDR3 DNA: TGCAGCGTTGGGGTAGCGGGAATGAGCACAGATACGCAGTATTTT. As protein: CSVGVAGMSTDTQYF.